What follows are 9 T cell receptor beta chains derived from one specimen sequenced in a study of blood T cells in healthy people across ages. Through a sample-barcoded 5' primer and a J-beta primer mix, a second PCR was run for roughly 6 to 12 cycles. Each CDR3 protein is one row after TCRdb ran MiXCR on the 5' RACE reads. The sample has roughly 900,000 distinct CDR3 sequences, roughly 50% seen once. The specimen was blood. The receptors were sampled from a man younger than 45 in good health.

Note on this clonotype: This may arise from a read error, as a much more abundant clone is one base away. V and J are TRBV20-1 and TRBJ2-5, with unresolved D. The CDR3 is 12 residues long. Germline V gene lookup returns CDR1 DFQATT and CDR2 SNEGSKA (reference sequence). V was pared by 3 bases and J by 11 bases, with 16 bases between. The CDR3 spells CSASEDNYGQYF. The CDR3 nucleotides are TGCAGTGCTAGCGAAGACAACTACGGGCAGTACTTC.

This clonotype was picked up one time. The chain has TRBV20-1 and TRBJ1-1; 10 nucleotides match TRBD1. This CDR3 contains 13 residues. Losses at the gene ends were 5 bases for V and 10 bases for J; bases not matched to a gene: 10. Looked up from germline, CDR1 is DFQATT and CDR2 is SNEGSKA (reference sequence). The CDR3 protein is CSAPNTDRGRAFF. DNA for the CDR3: TGCAGTGCTCCGAATACCGACAGGGGGCGAGCTTTCTTT.

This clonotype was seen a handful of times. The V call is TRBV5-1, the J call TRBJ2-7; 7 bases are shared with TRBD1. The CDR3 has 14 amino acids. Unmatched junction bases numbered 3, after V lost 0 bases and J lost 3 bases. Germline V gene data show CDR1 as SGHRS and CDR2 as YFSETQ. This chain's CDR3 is CASSLEDRNYEQYF. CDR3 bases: TGCGCCAGCAGCTTGGAGGACAGGAACTACGAGCAGTACTTC.

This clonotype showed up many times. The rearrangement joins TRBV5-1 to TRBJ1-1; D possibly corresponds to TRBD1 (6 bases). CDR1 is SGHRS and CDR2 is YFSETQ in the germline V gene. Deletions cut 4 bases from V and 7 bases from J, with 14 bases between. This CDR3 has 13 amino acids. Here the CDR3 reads CASSPGTTNEAFF. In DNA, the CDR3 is TGCGCCAGCAGCCCCGGGACAACGAATGAAGCTTTCTTT.

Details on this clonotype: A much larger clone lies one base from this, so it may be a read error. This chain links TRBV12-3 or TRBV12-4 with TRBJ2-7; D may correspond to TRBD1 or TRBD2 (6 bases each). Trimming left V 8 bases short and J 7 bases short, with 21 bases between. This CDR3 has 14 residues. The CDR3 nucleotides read TGTGCCAGCGAGGGGGGACCTCTCTACAATGAGCAGTACTTC. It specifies CASEGGPLYNEQYF.

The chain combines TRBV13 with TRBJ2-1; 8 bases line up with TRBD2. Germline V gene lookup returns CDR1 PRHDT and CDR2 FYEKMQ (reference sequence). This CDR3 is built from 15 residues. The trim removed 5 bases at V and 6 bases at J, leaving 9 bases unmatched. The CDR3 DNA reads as TGTGCCAGCAGCACGGCCGGGACTAGGGTCAATGAGCAGTTCTTC. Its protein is CASSTAGTRVNEQFF.

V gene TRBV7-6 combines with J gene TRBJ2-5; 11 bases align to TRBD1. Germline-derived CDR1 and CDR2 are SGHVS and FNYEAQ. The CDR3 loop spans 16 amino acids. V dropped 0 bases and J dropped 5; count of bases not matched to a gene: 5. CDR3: CASSLAGTGGLETQYF. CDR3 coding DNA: TGTGCCAGCAGCTTAGCCGGGACAGGGGGTCTTGAGACCCAGTACTTC.

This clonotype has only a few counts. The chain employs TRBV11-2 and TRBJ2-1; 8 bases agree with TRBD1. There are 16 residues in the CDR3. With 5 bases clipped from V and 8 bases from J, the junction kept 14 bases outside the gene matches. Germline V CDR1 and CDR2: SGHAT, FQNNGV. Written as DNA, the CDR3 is TGTGCCAGCAGCCTCCGGACAGGGCTACCAGGGGATGAGCAGTTCTTC. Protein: CASSLRTGLPGDEQFF.

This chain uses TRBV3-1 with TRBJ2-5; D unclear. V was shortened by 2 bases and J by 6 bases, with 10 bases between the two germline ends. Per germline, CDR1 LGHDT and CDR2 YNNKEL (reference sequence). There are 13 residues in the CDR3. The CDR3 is CASSQLKAKTQYF. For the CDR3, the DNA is TGTGCCAGCAGCCAACTGAAGGCAAAGACCCAGTACTTC.